Below, 30 T cell receptor beta chains from the same sample are listed, as sequenced in a study of OX40 agonist ivuxolimab in advanced cancers. Sequenced by immunoSEQ multiplex PCR; TCRdb stores in-frame clones only, minus some. The repertoire holds roughly 80,000 clones, with approximately 86% as singletons. Sequencing was performed on CD4+ or CD8+ T cells sorted from blood, taken in a trial of the OX40 agonist ivuxolimab. These TCRs come from an adult with an advanced solid tumor such as melanoma, head and neck, liver or kidney cancer.

This clone was counted between two and nine times. The chain links TRBV7-9 to TRBJ2-2; D is possibly TRBD1 (5 bases). Deletions cut 1 base from V and 5 bases from J, with 8 bases between. This CDR3 comprises 14 residues. Germline V gene data show CDR1 as SEHNR and CDR2 as FQNEAQ (reference sequence). CDR3 bases: TGTGCCAGCAGCTTAGGGGCAGGGACCGGGGAGCTGTTTTTT. It encodes CASSLGAGTGELFF.

The rearrangement uses TRBV2 and TRBJ2-2, with D possibly TRBD2 on 6 matching bases. From germline, CDR1 is SNHLY and CDR2 FYNNEI. The CDR3 length is 15 residues. Trimming cost V 7 bases and J 4 bases, with 16 bases left between them. The CDR3 is CASTLEMGGTGELFF. Written as DNA, the CDR3 is TGTGCCAGCACCTTGGAAATGGGAGGCACCGGGGAGCTGTTTTTT.

This chain joins TRBV6-6 and TRBJ1-5; D unresolved. The CDR3 has 11 amino acids. Germline assignment: CDR1 MNHNY and CDR2 SVGAGI (reference sequence). V lost 8 bases to trimming and J lost 7 bases, with 9 bases between them. CDR3 bases: TGTGCCAGCGGGCGGATCCAGCCCCAGCATTTT. It translates to CASGRIQPQHF.

The chain joins TRBV18 to TRBJ1-5; 12 nucleotides agree with TRBD1. The germline CDR1 and CDR2 sequences are KGHSH and LQKENI. J gave up 6 bases and V 2 bases, and 2 bases lay outside the gene matches. There are 15 residues in the CDR3. CDR3 nucleotide sequence: TGTGCCAGCTCACCAGGGACAGGGGGCTCTCAGCCCCAGCATTTT. Amino acids: CASSPGTGGSQPQHF.

The chain links TRBV6-5 to TRBJ2-1, with 9 bases aligning to TRBD1. V gave up 8 bases and J gave up 9 bases; unmatched junction bases: 8. Germline V gene data show CDR1 as MNHEY and CDR2 as SVGAGI. The CDR3 runs 13 residues. Here the CDR3 reads CASGLTGGSEQFF. The CDR3 coding sequence is TGTGCCAGCGGGCTCACAGGGGGCAGTGAGCAGTTCTTC.

V usage is TRBV6-1 and J usage is TRBJ1-3; D possibly corresponds to TRBD1 (6 bases). Trimming left V 2 bases short and J 0 bases short, with 11 bases between. Looked up from germline, CDR1 is MNHNS and CDR2 is SASEGT. This CDR3 is built from 16 residues. CDR3 coding DNA: TGTGCCAGCAGTGAATACAGGGCTCACTCTGGAAACACCATATATTTT. It yields the protein CASSEYRAHSGNTIYF.

This clone was seen a single time. CDR3 in amino acids: CASSFGALDNSPLHF. In DNA, the CDR3 is TGCGCCAGCAGCTTCGGGGCCCTCGATAATTCACCCCTCCACTTT. The chain links TRBV5-1 to TRBJ1-6; weak D call: TRBD1 (5 bases). The CDR3 covers 15 residues. Trimming took 2 bases from V and 5 from J, leaving 11 bases between them. CDR1 and CDR2 from the germline V gene are SGHRS and YFSETQ.

The J gene is TRBJ2-3, the V gene TRBV12-5, with unresolved D. The CDR3 loop spans 13 amino acids. V was cut by 6 bases and J by 4 bases, with 11 bases left in between. Germline CDR1 LGHNT, CDR2 FRNRAP. CDR3 bases: TGTGCTAGTGGGTCTCAGTTCTCAGATACGCAGTATTTT. Encoded protein: CASGSQFSDTQYF.

The rearrangement links TRBV19 to TRBJ2-7; TRBD1 matches at 8 bases. Germline-derived CDR1 and CDR2 are LNHDA and SQIVND (reference sequence). The ends lost 2 bases at V and 3 bases at J; junction bases unmatched: 6. This CDR3 spans 15 amino acids. DNA of the CDR3: TGTGCCAGTAGTATAAGAGCAGGGGGCGTCTACGAGCAGTACTTC. It specifies CASSIRAGGVYEQYF.

The genes are TRBV7-2 and TRBJ2-7; the match to TRBD1 covers 9 bases. Germline CDR1 and CDR2: SGHTA and FQGNSA. CDR3 length: 13 amino acids. Trimming took 5 bases from V and 7 from J; bases not matched to a gene: 6. This chain's CDR3 is CASSRTGEREQYF. The CDR3 nucleotides are TGTGCCAGCAGCAGGACAGGGGAGCGGGAGCAGTACTTC.

This sequence joins TRBV27 and TRBJ2-4; 7 bases fit TRBD1. Germline V lookup: CDR1 MNHEY, CDR2 SMNVEV (reference sequence). This CDR3 has 15 residues. The V and J ends lost 6 bases and 6 bases, in that order; junction bases with no gene match: 11. The CDR3 DNA reads as TGTGCCAGCAGGTCTGCCGGGACAGAGGGAAACATTCAGTACTTC. Its protein product is CASRSAGTEGNIQYF.

V and J are TRBV11-2 and TRBJ2-1; no reliable D call. The CDR3 is 15 residues long. Germline V gives CDR1 SGHAT, CDR2 FQNNGV. The V gene lost 3 bases and the J gene lost 7 bases, with 16 bases spanning the gap. The CDR3: CASSFNWVGQNEQFF. The CDR3 coding sequence is TGTGCCAGCAGCTTTAACTGGGTCGGGCAGAATGAGCAGTTCTTC.

The chain carries TRBV7-2 and TRBJ2-2; 7 nucleotides line up with TRBD1. Unmatched junction bases numbered 7, after V lost 6 bases and J lost 0 bases. This CDR3 has 16 residues. Germline CDR1 SGHTA, CDR2 FQGNSA. The chain's CDR3 is CASSRTGTANTGELFF. The CDR3, as DNA: TGTGCCAGCAGTCGAACCGGGACAGCGAACACCGGGGAGCTGTTTTTT. The full variable domain, completed using reference TRBV7-2 and TRBJ2-2, is GAGVSQSPSNKVTEKGKDVELRCDPISGHTALYWYRQSLGQGLEFLIYFQGNSAPDKSGLPSDRFSAERTGGSVSTLTIQRTQQEDSAVYLCASSRTGTANTGELFFGEGSRLTVL.

This rearrangement joins TRBV4-3 to TRBJ2-4; the match to TRBD1 covers 9 bases. This CDR3 spans 15 amino acids. Losses at the gene ends were 2 bases for V and 3 bases for J; bases not matched to a gene: 2. CDR1 LGHNA and CDR2 YSLEER come from the germline V gene. CDR3 DNA sequence: TGCGCCAGCAGCCAACAGACAGGGGGCAAAAACATTCAGTACTTC. Protein: CASSQQTGGKNIQYF.

The chain joins TRBV6-1 to TRBJ2-1; the match to TRBD2 covers 7 bases. The CDR3 extends over 14 amino acids. The V gene end was trimmed by 1 base and the J gene end by 7 bases; junction bases not matched to a gene: 4. From germline, CDR1 is MNHNS and CDR2 SASEGT. The CDR3 is CASSEGLGGNEQFF. CDR3 bases: TGTGCCAGCAGTGAAGGCCTGGGGGGGAATGAGCAGTTCTTC.

The chain couples TRBV2 to TRBJ1-2; 8 bases line up with TRBD1. The germline CDR1 and CDR2 sequences are SNHLY and FYNNEI. With 6 bases clipped from V and 7 bases from J, the junction kept 7 bases outside the gene matches. The CDR3 runs to 13 residues. CDR3 sequence: CASREQGGSGYTF. The CDR3 DNA reads as TGTGCCAGCAGGGAACAGGGGGGCTCTGGCTACACCTTC.

The CDR3 coding sequence is TGTGCCAGCAGCTCAGGACTGGGCAATGAGCAGTTCTTC. It translates to CASSSGLGNEQFF. The chain couples TRBV7-3 to TRBJ2-1; the D gene is possibly TRBD2 (5 bases). V shed 4 bases and J shed 6 bases, with 10 bases lying between them. This CDR3 has 13 residues. Germline lookup yields CDR1 SGHTA and CDR2 FQGTGA.

This chain joins TRBV5-4 and TRBJ2-3, with unresolved D. In germline, CDR1 is SGHNT, CDR2 YYREEE (reference sequence). The V gene lost 1 base and the J gene lost 2 bases, with 5 bases spanning the gap. This CDR3 spans 13 amino acids. The CDR3 loop reads CASSLRLTDTQYF. The CDR3, as DNA: TGTGCCAGCAGCTTGAGGCTCACAGATACGCAGTATTTT.

This chain links TRBV4-3 with TRBJ2-1; D not certain. Germline-derived CDR1 and CDR2 are LGHNA and YSLEER. The CDR3 covers 13 residues. V was cut by 4 bases and J by 9 bases, with 13 bases left in between. The CDR3 coding sequence is TGCGCCAGCAGCCCAGTCCTTAGTACTGAGCAGTTCTTC. Its translation: CASSPVLSTEQFF.

The V and J genes are TRBV2 and TRBJ1-3; D is uncertain. Germline loops: CDR1 SNHLY, CDR2 FYNNEI. The CDR3 is made up of 18 amino acids. The ends were cut back, 4 bases at V and 0 bases at J, with 19 bases in the middle. CDR3 nucleotides: TGTGCCAGCAGTGGTCGACCGGGAACTGCCTACTCTGGAAACACCATATATTTT. It translates to CASSGRPGTAYSGNTIYF.

The chain couples TRBV4-2 to TRBJ2-1, with 15 bases fitting TRBD2. CDR1 is LGHNA and CDR2 is YNFKEQ in the germline V gene. There are 17 residues in the CDR3. The J segment lost 1 base and the V segment lost 3 bases, leaving 1 base of the junction unmatched. The CDR3 loop is CASSQGTSGGSYNEQFF. The CDR3 DNA is TGTGCCAGCAGCCAGGGGACTAGCGGGGGGTCCTACAATGAGCAGTTCTTC.

This chain uses TRBV4-3 with TRBJ2-1; TRBD2 matches at 11 bases. The CDR3 extends over 18 amino acids. The V and J ends lost 1 base and 3 bases, in that order; junction bases with no gene match: 8. CDR1 is LGHNA, CDR2 YSLEER, per germline. The CDR3, as DNA: TGCGCCAGCAGCCAAGTCCCTAGCGGGGGGTACGGCTACAATGAGCAGTTCTTC. Amino acid sequence: CASSQVPSGGYGYNEQFF.

The chain links TRBV9 to TRBJ2-7; TRBD2 agrees at 11 bases. J was trimmed by 6 bases and V by 2 bases; bases with no gene match: 4. Germline CDR1 reads SGDLS; CDR2 reads YYNGEE. The CDR3 length is 14 residues. The CDR3: CASSVTSGSGEQYF. As DNA, the CDR3 is TGTGCCAGCAGCGTTACTAGCGGGAGTGGCGAGCAGTACTTC.

The gene calls are TRBV19 and TRBJ2-6, with D unresolved. The CDR3 is made up of 14 amino acids. The V end lost 8 bases, the J end lost 1 base, and 9 bases lay between the germline ends. CDR1 and CDR2 from the germline V gene are LNHDA and SQIVND (reference sequence). CDR3 residues: CASALSSGANVLTF. CDR3 DNA sequence: TGTGCCAGTGCCCTTTCTTCTGGGGCCAACGTCCTGACTTTC.

The chain couples TRBV2 to TRBJ2-7; TRBD2 matches 10 bases. J lost 4 bases, V lost 7 bases, and 4 bases had no gene match. Germline CDR1 SNHLY, CDR2 FYNNEI. The CDR3 contains 13 residues. The CDR3 protein is CASKEREGYEQYF. The CDR3 DNA reads as TGTGCCAGCAAGGAGCGGGAGGGGTACGAGCAGTACTTC.

In this sample, this clone turned up a few times. The chain employs TRBV7-9 and TRBJ1-4; tentatively, D is TRBD1 (6 bases). Trimming left V 1 base short and J 4 bases short, with 10 bases between. This CDR3 has 15 amino acids. CDR1 is SEHNR, CDR2 FQNEAQ, per germline (reference sequence). CDR3 amino acids: CASSLGGQRNEKLFF. The CDR3, as DNA: TGTGCCAGCAGCTTAGGAGGACAGCGTAATGAAAAACTGTTTTTT. Full variable domain (outside the CDR3, taken from reference TRBV7-9 and TRBJ1-4): DTGVSQNPRHKITKRGQNVTFRCDPISEHNRLYWYRQTLGQGPEFLTYFQNEAQLEKSRLLSDRFSAERPKGSFSTLEIQRTEQGDSAMYLCASSLGGQRNEKLFFGSGTQLSVL.

This clone was picked up one time. V usage is TRBV19 and J usage is TRBJ1-1; D unresolved. CDR3 size: 14 residues. Trimming removed 11 bases at V and 6 bases at J, with 22 bases between. The germline V gene encodes CDR1 LNHDA and CDR2 SQIVND (reference sequence). The DNA of the CDR3 is TGTGCCGTAGTGGAGCCCCGGGTGGGCGCTGAAGCTTTCTTT. Encoded protein: CAVVEPRVGAEAFF.

This clone was detected only a few times. The rearrangement links TRBV7-2 to TRBJ1-1; no clear D gene. The CDR3 runs to 13 residues. V gave up 5 bases and J gave up 6 bases, with 13 bases separating them. Germline V gene lookup returns CDR1 SGHTA and CDR2 FQGNSA. CDR3 bases: TGTGCCAGCAGCACGTGGGGAGGGCCTGAAGCTTTCTTT. Residues: CASSTWGGPEAFF.

The chain recombines TRBV12-5 with TRBJ1-6, with D tentatively TRBD1 (6 bases). The V end was cut by 1 base, the J end by 9 bases, with 7 bases between. The germline gives CDR1 LGHNT, CDR2 FRNRAP. The CDR3 runs 13 residues. The CDR3 region has the DNA TGTGCTAGTGGTTTGGACAGGGTTTCACCCCTCCACTTT. It yields the protein CASGLDRVSPLHF.

For this clone: The same CDR3 can be traced to other DNA sequences in this sample. The rearrangement joins TRBV7-8 to TRBJ2-5; 7 positions agree with TRBD1. The V gene's germline CDR1 is SGHVS and CDR2 FQNEAQ. This CDR3 region has 16 residues. V shed 2 bases, J shed 5 bases, and the junction held 11 bases outside the gene matches. The DNA of the CDR3 is TGTGCCAGCAGCTTAATAGGGGGCGCGCTACAGGAGACCCAGTACTTC. Its translation: CASSLIGGALQETQYF.